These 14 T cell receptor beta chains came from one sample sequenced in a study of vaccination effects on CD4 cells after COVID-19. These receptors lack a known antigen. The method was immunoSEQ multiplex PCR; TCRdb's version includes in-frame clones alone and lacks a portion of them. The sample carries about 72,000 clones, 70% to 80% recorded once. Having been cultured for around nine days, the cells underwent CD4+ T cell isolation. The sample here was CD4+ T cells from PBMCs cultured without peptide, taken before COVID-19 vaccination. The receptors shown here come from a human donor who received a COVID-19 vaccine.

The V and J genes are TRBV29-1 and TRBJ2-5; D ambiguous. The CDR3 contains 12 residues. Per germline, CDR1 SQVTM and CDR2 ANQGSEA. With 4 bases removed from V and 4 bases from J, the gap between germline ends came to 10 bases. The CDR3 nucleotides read TGCAGCGTTGCTAGGCTCGGAGAGACCCAGTACTTC. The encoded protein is CSVARLGETQYF.

CDR3 DNA: TGTGCCAGCAGTAGTGGGGGAGCCAATTCACCCCTCCACTTT. Amino acid sequence: CASSSGGANSPLHF. The chain joins TRBV6-5 to TRBJ1-6; tentatively, D is TRBD1 (5 bases). The V and J ends lost 5 bases and 7 bases respectively, with 12 bases between them. The germline V gene has CDR1 MNHEY and CDR2 SVGAGI. The CDR3 length is 14 residues.

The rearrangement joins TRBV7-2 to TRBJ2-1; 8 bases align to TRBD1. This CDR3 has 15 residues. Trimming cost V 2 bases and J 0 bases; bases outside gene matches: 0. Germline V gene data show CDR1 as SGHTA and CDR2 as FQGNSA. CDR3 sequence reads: CASSLQGASYNEQFF. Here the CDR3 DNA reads TGTGCCAGCAGCTTACAGGGGGCCTCCTACAATGAGCAGTTCTTC.

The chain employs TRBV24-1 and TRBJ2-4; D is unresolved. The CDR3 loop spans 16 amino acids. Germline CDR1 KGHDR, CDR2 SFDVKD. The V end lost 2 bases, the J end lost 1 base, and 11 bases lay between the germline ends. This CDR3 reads CATSDSLQIAKNIQYF. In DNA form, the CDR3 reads TGTGCCACCAGTGATTCACTACAGATCGCCAAAAACATTCAGTACTTC.

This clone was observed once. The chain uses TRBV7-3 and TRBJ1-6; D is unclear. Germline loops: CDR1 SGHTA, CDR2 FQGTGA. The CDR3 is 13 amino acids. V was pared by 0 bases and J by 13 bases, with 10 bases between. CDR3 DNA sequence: TGTGCCAGCAGCTTAACGTTCGCCTCCCCCCTCCACTTT. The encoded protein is CASSLTFASPLHF.

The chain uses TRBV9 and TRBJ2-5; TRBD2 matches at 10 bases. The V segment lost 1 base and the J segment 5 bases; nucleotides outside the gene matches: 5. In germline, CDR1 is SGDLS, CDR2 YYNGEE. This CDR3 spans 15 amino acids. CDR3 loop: CASSVSQRGGETQYF. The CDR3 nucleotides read TGTGCCAGCAGCGTAAGCCAGCGGGGGGGGGAGACCCAGTACTTC. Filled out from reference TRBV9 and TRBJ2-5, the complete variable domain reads DSGVTQTPKHLITATGQRVTLRCSPRSGDLSVYWYQQSLDQGLQFLIQYYNGEERAKGNILERFSAQQFPDLHSELNLSSLELGDSALYFCASSVSQRGGETQYFGPGTRLLVL.

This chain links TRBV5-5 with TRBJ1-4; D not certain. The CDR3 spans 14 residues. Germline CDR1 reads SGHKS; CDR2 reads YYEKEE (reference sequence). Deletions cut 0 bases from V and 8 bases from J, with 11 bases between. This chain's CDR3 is CASSLALGSEKLFF. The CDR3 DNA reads TGTGCCAGCAGCTTGGCTCTGGGTTCGGAAAAACTGTTTTTT.

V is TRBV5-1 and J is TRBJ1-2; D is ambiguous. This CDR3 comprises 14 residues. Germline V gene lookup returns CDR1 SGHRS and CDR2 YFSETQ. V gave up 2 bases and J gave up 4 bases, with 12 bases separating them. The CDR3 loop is CASSFSREGYGYTF. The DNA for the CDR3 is TGCGCCAGCAGCTTTTCTCGGGAGGGCTATGGCTACACCTTC.

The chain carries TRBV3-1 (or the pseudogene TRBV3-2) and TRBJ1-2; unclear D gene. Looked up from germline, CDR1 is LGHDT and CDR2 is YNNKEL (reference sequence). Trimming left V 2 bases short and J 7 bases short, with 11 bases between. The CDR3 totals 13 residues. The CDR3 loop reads CASSQLELFGYTF. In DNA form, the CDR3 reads TGTGCCAGCAGCCAACTGGAGCTCTTTGGCTACACCTTC.

This CDR3 is CARLDRDRGLEQYV. CDR3 nucleotide sequence: TGTGCCCGACTCGACCGGGACAGGGGACTTGAGCAGTACGTC. This chain links TRBV3-1 (or the pseudogene TRBV3-2) with TRBJ2-7; 10 bases align to TRBD1. This CDR3 region has 14 residues. In germline, CDR1 is LGHDT, CDR2 YNNKEL (reference sequence). V was pared by 11 bases and J by 7 bases, with 14 bases of the junction left unmatched.

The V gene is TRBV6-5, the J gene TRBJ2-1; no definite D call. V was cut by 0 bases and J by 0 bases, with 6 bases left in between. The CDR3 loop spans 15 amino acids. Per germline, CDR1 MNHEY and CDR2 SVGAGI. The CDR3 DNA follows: TGTGCCAGCAGTTACTCGGTAGGCTCCTACAATGAGCAGTTCTTC. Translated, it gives CASSYSVGSYNEQFF.

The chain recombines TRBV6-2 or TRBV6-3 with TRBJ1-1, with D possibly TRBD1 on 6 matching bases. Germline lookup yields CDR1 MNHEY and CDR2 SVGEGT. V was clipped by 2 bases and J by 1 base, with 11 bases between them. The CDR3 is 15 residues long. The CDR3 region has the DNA TGTGCCAGCAGTTACCCCAGGGGCTCGAACACTGAAGCTTTCTTT. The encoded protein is CASSYPRGSNTEAFF.

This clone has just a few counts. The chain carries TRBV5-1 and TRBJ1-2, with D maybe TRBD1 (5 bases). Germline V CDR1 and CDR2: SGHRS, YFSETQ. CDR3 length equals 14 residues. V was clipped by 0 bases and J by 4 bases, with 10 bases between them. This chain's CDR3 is CASSLGSGTYGYTF. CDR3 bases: TGCGCCAGCAGCTTGGGCTCGGGGACCTATGGCTACACCTTC.

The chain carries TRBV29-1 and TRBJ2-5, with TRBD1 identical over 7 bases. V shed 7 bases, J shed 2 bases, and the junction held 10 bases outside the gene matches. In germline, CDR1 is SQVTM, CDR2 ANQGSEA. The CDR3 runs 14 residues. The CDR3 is CSASDREGQETQYF. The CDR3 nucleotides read TGCAGCGCGTCCGACAGGGAAGGTCAAGAGACCCAGTACTTC. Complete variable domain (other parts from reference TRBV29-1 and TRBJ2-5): SAVISQKPSRDICQRGTSLTIQCQVDSQVTMMFWYRQQPGQSLTLIATANQGSEATYESGFVIDKFPISRPNLTFSTLTVSNMSPEDSSIYLCSASDREGQETQYFGPGTRLLVL.